These 8 T cell receptor beta chains were all obtained from the same sample, sequenced in a study of post-analysis software for immune sequencing data. The study's findings and limits: Patients used roughly five TRBV segments, including TRBV5-6, TRBV5-1 and TRBV20-1, more often than controls.

TCR beta libraries were prepared from cDNA with unique molecular identifiers. MiXCR, applied by TCRdb to the PCR reads, yields one record per CDR3 protein. The sample holds hundreds of thousands of distinct CDR3 sequences, 25% to 30% seen once. These receptors' targets are unknown. What was sequenced was blood. The receptors come from a girl aged 10 to 17 with multiple sclerosis.

This clonotype was picked up one time. This rearrangement joins TRBV11-2 to TRBJ2-4; D may match TRBD1 or TRBD2 (5 bases each). V was pared by 5 bases and J by 3 bases, with 26 bases between. The CDR3 runs 19 residues. The V gene's germline CDR1 is SGHAT and CDR2 FQNNGV. The CDR3 loop is CASSQPRGRAGLVKNIQYF. The CDR3 region has the DNA TGTGCCAGCAGCCAACCGAGGGGCAGGGCGGGTTTAGTCAAAAACATTCAGTACTTC.

A remark on this clonotype: It may be a read error: a sequence one base away is much more abundant. The chain is built from TRBV5-6 and TRBJ2-1; D perhaps matches TRBD2 (5 bases). From germline, CDR1 is SGHDT and CDR2 YYEEEE. The CDR3 runs to 14 residues. V was trimmed by 1 base and J by 10 bases, leaving 15 bases between them. CDR3 protein: CASSLCTRYWEQFF. DNA of the CDR3: TGTGCCAGCAGCTTGTGCACTAGATATTGGGAGCAGTTCTTC.

A note on this clonotype: As the CDR3 is not closed by the conserved phenylalanine or tryptophan, this likely results from a read error. The chain carries TRBV10-2 and TRBJ2-1; 10 nucleotides match TRBD2. The CDR3 contains 15 residues. In germline, CDR1 is WSHSY, CDR2 SAAADI. The ends lost 6 bases at V and 2 bases at J; junction bases unmatched: 4. CDR3 loop: CASSHLAGAYNEQFC. In nucleotides, the CDR3 is TGCGCCAGCAGCCATCTAGCGGGGGCCTACAATGAGCAGTTCTGC.

The rearrangement uses TRBV3-1 and TRBJ2-7; D is uncertain. Near its end, the DNA agrees better with TRBJ2-5, so the J call may be wrong. The CDR3 has 14 residues. Germline values: CDR1 LGHDT, CDR2 YNNKEL (reference sequence). The chain's CDR3 is CASSRLTLQETQYF. In nucleotides, the CDR3 is TGTGCCAGCAGCCGATTGACCCTGCAAGAGACCCAGTACTTC.

In DNA, the CDR3 is TGTGCCAGCAGCGGATCGACTCGACGAGGGTACGAGCAGTACTTC. Translated, it gives CASSGSTRRGYEQYF. The gene calls are TRBV6-6 and TRBJ2-7; D perhaps matches TRBD2 (5 bases). CDR3 size: 15 residues. Germline lookup yields CDR1 MNHNY and CDR2 SVGAGI (reference sequence). V shed 6 bases and J shed 4 bases, with 19 bases lying between them.

This clonotype showed up just a few times. This chain uses TRBV29-1 with TRBJ2-4; 11 nucleotides match TRBD1. CDR1 SQVTM and CDR2 ANQGSEA come from the germline V gene. Trimming took 7 bases from V and 6 from J; bases not matched to a gene: 14. The CDR3 totals 16 residues. The CDR3 DNA sequence: TGCAGCGCAGGACAGGGGGCGGCCTTAGGCGGAAACATTCAGTACTTC. This translates into CSAGQGAALGGNIQYF.

In DNA, the CDR3 is TGCAGTGCCAAACCTTTATCCTACGAGCAGTACTTC. Amino acids: CSAKPLSYEQYF. The J gene is TRBJ2-7, the V gene TRBV20-1; D remains unclear. Per the germline V gene, CDR1 is DFQATT and CDR2 is SNEGSKA (reference sequence). This CDR3 spans 12 amino acids. The germline V and J ends were trimmed by 6 bases and 1 base, with 10 bases remaining between them.

The chain links TRBV6-5 to TRBJ2-2, with 10 nucleotides matching TRBD2. J was trimmed by 1 base and V by 3 bases; bases with no gene match: 5. The CDR3 has 17 residues. Germline V gene lookup returns CDR1 MNHEY and CDR2 SVGAGI. CDR3 coding DNA: TGTGCCAGCAGTTATTACCGACTAGCGGGGAACACCGGGGAGCTGTTTTTT. This translates into CASSYYRLAGNTGELFF.